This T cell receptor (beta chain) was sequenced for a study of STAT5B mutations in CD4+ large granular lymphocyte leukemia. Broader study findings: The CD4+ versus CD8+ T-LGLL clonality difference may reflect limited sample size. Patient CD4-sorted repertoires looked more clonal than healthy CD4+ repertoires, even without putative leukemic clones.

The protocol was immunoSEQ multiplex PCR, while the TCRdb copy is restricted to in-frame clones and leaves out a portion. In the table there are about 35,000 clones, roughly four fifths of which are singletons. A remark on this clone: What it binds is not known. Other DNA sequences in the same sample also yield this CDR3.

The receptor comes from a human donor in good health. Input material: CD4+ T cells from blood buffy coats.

This CDR3 is CATATGLGELFF. The CDR3 coding sequence is TGTGCCACGGCGACAGGGCTTGGGGAGCTGTTTTTT. The chain is built from TRBV6-5 and TRBJ2-2, with TRBD1 identical over 7 bases. V lost 10 bases and J lost 8; bases outside the gene matches: 7. CDR1 and CDR2 from the germline V gene are MNHEY and SVGAGI. The CDR3 is made up of 12 amino acids.